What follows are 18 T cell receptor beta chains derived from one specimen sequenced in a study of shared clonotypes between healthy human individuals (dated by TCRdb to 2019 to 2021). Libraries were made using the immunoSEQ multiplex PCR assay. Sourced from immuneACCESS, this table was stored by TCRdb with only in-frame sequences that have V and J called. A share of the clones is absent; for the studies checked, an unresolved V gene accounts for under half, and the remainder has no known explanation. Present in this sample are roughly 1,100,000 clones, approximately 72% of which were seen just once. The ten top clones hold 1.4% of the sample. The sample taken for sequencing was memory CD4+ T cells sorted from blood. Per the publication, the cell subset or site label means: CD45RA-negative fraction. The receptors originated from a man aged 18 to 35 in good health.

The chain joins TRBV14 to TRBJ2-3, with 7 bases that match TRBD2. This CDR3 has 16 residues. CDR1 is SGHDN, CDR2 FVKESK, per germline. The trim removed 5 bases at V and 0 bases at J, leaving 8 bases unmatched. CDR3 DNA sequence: TGTGCCAGCAGCACCCTAAGCGGGGCTAGCACAGATACGCAGTATTTT. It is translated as CASSTLSGASTDTQYF.

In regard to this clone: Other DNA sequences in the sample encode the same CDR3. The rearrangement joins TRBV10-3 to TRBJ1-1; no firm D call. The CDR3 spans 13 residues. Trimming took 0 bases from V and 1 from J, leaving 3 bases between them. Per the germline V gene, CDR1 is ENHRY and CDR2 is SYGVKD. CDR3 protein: CAISESGNTEAFF. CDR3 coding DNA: TGTGCCATCAGTGAGTCGGGGAACACTGAAGCTTTCTTT.

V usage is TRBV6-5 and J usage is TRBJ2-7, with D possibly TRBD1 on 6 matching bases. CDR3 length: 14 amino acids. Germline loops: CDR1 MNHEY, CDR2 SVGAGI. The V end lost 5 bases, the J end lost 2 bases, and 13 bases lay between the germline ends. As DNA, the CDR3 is TGTGCCAGCAGTACCCCTGGGGGCCCCTACGAGCAGTACTTC. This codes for CASSTPGGPYEQYF.

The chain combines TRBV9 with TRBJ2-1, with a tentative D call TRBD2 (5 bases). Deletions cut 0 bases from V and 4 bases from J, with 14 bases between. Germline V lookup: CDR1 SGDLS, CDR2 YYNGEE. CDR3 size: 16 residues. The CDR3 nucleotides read TGTGCCAGCAGCGTAGGGGTCGCGGGCCCATACAATGAGCAGTTCTTC. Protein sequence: CASSVGVAGPYNEQFF.

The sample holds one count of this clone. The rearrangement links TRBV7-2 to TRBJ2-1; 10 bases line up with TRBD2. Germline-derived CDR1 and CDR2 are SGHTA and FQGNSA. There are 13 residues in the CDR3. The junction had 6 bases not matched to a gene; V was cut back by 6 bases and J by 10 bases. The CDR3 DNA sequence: TGTGCCAGCAGATCCCAAGCGGGAGGGGAGCAGTTCTTC. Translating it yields CASRSQAGGEQFF.

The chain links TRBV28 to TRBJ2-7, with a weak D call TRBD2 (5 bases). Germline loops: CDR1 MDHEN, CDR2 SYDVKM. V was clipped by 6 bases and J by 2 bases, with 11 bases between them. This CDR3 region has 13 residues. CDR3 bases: TGTGCCAGCAGGTCCGGACTGACCTACGAGCAGTACTTC. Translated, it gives CASRSGLTYEQYF.

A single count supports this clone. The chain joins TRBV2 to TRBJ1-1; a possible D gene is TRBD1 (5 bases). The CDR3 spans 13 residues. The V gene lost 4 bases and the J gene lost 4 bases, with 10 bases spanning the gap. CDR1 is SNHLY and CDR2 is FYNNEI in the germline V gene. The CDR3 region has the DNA TGTGCCAGCAGTGGTTCGGGGGGCACTGAAGCTTTCTTT. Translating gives CASSGSGGTEAFF.

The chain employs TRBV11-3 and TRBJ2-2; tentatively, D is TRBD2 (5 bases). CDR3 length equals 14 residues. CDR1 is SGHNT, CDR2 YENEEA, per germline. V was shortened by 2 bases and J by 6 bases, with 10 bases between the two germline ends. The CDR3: CASSLYGEAGELFF. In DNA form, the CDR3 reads TGTGCCAGCAGCTTATACGGGGAAGCCGGGGAGCTGTTTTTT. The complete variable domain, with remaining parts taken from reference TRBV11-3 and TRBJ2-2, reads EAGVVQSPRYKIIEKKQPVAFWCNPISGHNTLYWYLQNLGQGPELLIRYENEEAVDDSQLPKDRFSAERLKGVDSTLKIQPAELGDSAVYLCASSLYGEAGELFFGEGSRLTVL.

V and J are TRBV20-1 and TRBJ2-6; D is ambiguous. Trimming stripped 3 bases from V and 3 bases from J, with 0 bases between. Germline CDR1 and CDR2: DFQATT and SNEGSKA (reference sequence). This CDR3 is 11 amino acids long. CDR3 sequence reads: CSASGANVLTF. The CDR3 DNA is TGCAGTGCTAGTGGGGCCAACGTCCTGACTTTC.

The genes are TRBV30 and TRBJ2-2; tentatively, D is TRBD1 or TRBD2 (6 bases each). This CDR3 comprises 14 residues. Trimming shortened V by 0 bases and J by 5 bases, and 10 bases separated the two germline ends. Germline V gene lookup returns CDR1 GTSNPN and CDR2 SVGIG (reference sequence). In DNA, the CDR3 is TGTGCCTGGAGTGTAGGGGGGACGACCGGGGAGCTGTTTTTT. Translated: CAWSVGGTTGELFF.

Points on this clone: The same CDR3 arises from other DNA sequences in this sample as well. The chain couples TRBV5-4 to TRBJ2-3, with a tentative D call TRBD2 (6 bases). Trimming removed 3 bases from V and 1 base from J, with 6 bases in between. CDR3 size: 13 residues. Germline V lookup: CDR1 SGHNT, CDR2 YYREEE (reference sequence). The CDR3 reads CASSSSGTDTQYF. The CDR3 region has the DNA TGTGCCAGCAGCTCTAGCGGCACAGATACGCAGTATTTT.

The CDR3 region is CASSEDQRESTDTQYF. DNA for the CDR3: TGTGCCAGCAGTGAAGACCAGCGGGAGAGCACAGATACGCAGTATTTT. The V and J genes are TRBV2 and TRBJ2-3; TRBD2 matches 8 bases. The CDR3 contains 16 residues. V lost 1 base and J lost 0; bases outside the gene matches: 3. Germline V gene lookup returns CDR1 SNHLY and CDR2 FYNNEI.

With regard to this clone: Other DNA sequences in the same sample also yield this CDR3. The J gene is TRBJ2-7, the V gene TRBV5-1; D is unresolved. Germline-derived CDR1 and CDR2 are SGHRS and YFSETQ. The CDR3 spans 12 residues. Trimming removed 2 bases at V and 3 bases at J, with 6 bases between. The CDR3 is CASSLGNYEQYF. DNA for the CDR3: TGCGCCAGCAGCTTAGGGAACTACGAGCAGTACTTC.

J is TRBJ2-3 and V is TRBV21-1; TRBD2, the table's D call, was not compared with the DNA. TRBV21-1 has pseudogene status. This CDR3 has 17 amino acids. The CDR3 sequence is CASSNASVVLPTDTQYF. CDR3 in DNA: TGTGCCAGCAGCAACGCTAGCGTAGTACTTCCGACAGATACGCAGTATTTT.

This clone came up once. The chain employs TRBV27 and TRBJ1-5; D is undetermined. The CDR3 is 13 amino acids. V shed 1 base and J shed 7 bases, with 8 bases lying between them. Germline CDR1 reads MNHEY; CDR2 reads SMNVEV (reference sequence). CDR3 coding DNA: TGTGCCAGCAGTTTATGGGTCGGCCAGCCCCAGCATTTT. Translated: CASSLWVGQPQHF.

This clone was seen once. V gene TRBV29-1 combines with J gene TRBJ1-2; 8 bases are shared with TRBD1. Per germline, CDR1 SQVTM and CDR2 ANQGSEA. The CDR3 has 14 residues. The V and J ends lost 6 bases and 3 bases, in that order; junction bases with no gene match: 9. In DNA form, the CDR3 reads TGCAGCGTAGTAGGACAGGGAGAGGACTATGGCTACACCTTC. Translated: CSVVGQGEDYGYTF.

CDR3 in DNA: TGTGCCAGCAGCTTAGAAGGCGGGAAGGGCTACAATGAGCAGTTCTTC. Translating gives CASSLEGGKGYNEQFF. V and J are TRBV11-2 and TRBJ2-1; tentatively, D is TRBD2 (6 bases). Germline loops: CDR1 SGHAT, CDR2 FQNNGV. There are 16 residues in the CDR3. Trimming shortened V by 0 bases and J by 3 bases, and 12 bases separated the two germline ends.

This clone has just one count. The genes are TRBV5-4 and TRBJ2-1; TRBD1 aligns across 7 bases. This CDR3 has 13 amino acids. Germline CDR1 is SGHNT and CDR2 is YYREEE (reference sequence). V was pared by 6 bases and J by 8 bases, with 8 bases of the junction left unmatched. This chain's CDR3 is CASTHRGGDEQFF. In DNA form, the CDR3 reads TGTGCCAGCACCCACAGGGGCGGCGATGAGCAGTTCTTC.